This T cell receptor beta chain came from a study of T cells expressing NK-cell markers (dated by TCRdb to about 2020). Turning to the overall study: TCR beta-chain repertoires were profiled in sorted CD3+CD56+NKG2C+, CD3+CD56+NKG2C- and CD3+CD56-NKG2C+ T-cell subsets from eight donors. Seven of the eight sequenced donors were HCMV-seropositive and one was HCMV-seronegative. All eight donors whose samples were sequenced were randomly selected healthy volunteers, three of them men and five women. Illumina HiSeq 2000/2500, MiSeq or NextSeq was used to sequence libraries as 2 x 150 bp reads.

A remark on this clonotype: Its binding antigen is unknown.

A commercial ELISA kit detecting HCMV-specific IgG in serum was used to determine HCMV serostatus. Peripheral blood mononuclear cells were isolated from blood by Ficoll density gradient centrifugation. Study-wide findings and limitations: In several donors, the dominant CD3+CD56+NKG2C+ clonotypes were found to rank among the top 10 CD8+ clonotypes and to make up 1.0-7.0% of CD8+ T cells. Those dominant clonotypes were again the most abundant among CD3+CD56-NKG2C+ cells in a few donors, at about 28.3-65%. It remained unclear whether the expanded NKG2C-expressing T cell clones were specific for HCMV antigens.

Sequenced on an Illumina HiSeq 2000. TCR beta cDNA libraries were prepared using 5'RACE template switching, which introduced a universal primer site and unique molecular identifiers. cDNA synthesis was primed from the TCR beta constant segment and was followed by two successive PCR amplification steps. The source study handled its data this way. MIGEC was used to demultiplex reads and group reads by UMI, and MiTCR was used to assemble and quantify clonotypes. Only TCR cDNA sequences supported by at least two reads were kept to exclude erroneous sequences. The tcR package was used for downstream repertoire analysis, and clonotypes were matched between fractions using CDR3 nucleotide sequence together with V segment. VDJmatch was used to annotate antigen specificity against VDJdb, with one amino acid substitution allowed in CDR3. Once TCRdb had reprocessed the reads, it stored one entry per CDR3 protein sequence and supplied no DNA. It is TCRdb's table, rather than the study itself, that gives the V and J calls and clone size. The sample table on file contains some 500,000 distinct CDR3 sequences. The top ten clones comprise under 1.5% of the sample.

The CDR3 contains 19 residues, cysteine and phenylalanine counted. The protein alone is recorded here. The germline V gene sets CDR1 to SGHDN and CDR2 to FVKESK. The receptor comes from a woman in her forties or fifties in good health. Donor details come from another sample of the same person, matched by shared clones. The rearranged chain carries TRBV14 and TRBJ2-5; TCRdb designates TRBD2, a call that cannot be tested without DNA. The sequencing sample was made of blood T cells: a sorted CD56 or NKG2C T cell subset, CD4+ or CD8+ T cells, or bulk PBMC T cells (not recorded which). The CDR3: CASSHYLASGVWGQETQYF. The CDR3 plus the reference TRBV14 and TRBJ2-5 genes for the other parts give the full variable domain: EAGVTQFPSHSVIEKGQTVTLRCDPISGHDNLYWYRRVMGKEIKFLLHFVKESKQDESGMPNNRFLAERTGGTYSTLKVQPAELEDSGVYFCASSHYLASGVWGQETQYFGPGTRLLVL.